The rows below give T cell receptor beta chains drawn from one sample of a study of blood T cell repertoires in COVID-19. Sequencing used immunoSEQ multiplex PCR; TCRdb keeps in-frame clones, though not all of them. Of about 210,000 clones listed, more than 75% were seen once; the top ten hold over 9.5%. Sample: peripheral blood. The receptors come from a woman in her thirties or forties with acute or convalescent COVID-19. CDR3s include the opening cysteine and the closing phenylalanine or tryptophan. The order of the fields is D gene, J gene, clone size, CDR3 length, V gene, CDR3 DNA, CDR3 protein. The D gene is left open where the match is weak. Some rows have no size entry. The others give once, few or many, or a class for an expanded clone.

NA	TRBJ1-3	NA	17	TRBV12-5	TGTGCTAGTGGTTTGGTTGTATCGGAGGCCTCTGGAAACACCATATATTTT	CASGLVVSEASGNTIYF
TRBD2	TRBJ2-1	NA	16	TRBV28	TGTGCCAGCAGTCCGGGACTAGCGGGGAATTACAATGAGCAGTTCTTC	CASSPGLAGNYNEQFF
TRBD2	TRBJ2-1	NA	19	TRBV7-2	TGTGCCAGCAGCTTATATAGGACTAGCCCTTTGGGGTCCTACAATGAGCAGTTCTTC	CASSLYRTSPLGSYNEQFF
NA	TRBJ1-5	NA	15	TRBV7-6	TGTGCCAGCAGCTTAGAAGCATACGGTGATCAGCCCCAGCATTTT	CASSLEAYGDQPQHF
NA	TRBJ1-4	few	14	TRBV10-3	TGTGCCATCAGTGAAAGACAGCTGAATGAAAAACTGTTTTTT	CAISERQLNEKLFF
TRBD2	TRBJ2-2	NA	13	TRBV29-1	TGCAGCGTTGTCGGCGGGAGCACCGGGGAGCTGTTTTTT	CSVVGGSTGELFF
NA	TRBJ2-1	NA	14	TRBV9	TGTGCCAGCAGCAGGGAGGACTATACGAATGAGCAGTTCTTC	CASSREDYTNEQFF
TRBD1	TRBJ2-3	NA	14	TRBV10-3	TGTGCCATCAGTGCAGGGGGTAGCACAGATACGCAGTATTTT	CAISAGGSTDTQYF
TRBD1	TRBJ1-2	NA	14	TRBV11-2	TGTGCCAGCAGCTCAACAGGGGGGTGGTATGGCTACACCTTC	CASSSTGGWYGYTF
NA	TRBJ2-7	NA	15	TRBV29-1	TGCAGCGTTCTTACTTCTGGGCCCCTCTCCTACGAGCAGTACTTC	CSVLTSGPLSYEQYF
TRBD1	TRBJ2-7	few	13	TRBV10-2	TGCGCCAGTTACAGACAGGGGATCTACGAGCAGTACTTC	CASYRQGIYEQYF
NA	TRBJ2-7	NA	14	TRBV5-1	TGCGCCAGCAGACAGGGTAGCGAGATTTACGAGCAGTACTTC	CASRQGSEIYEQYF
NA	TRBJ1-2	NA	13	TRBV19	TGTGCCAGTAGTATTTCAGGGCACTATGGCTACACCTTC	CASSISGHYGYTF
NA	TRBJ1-3	NA	15	TRBV5-6	TGTGCCAGCAGCTCCGGGACTTTCTCTGGAAACACCATATATTTT	CASSSGTFSGNTIYF
TRBD2	TRBJ2-7	NA	16	TRBV30	TGTGCCTGGGAGCCCCGGACTAGCGGGAACCCCTACGAGCAGTACTTC	CAWEPRTSGNPYEQYF
NA	TRBJ1-1	NA	17	TRBV12-5	TGTGCTAGTGCCCTATCCCGGGACATCCGATTTCGCACTGAAGCTTTCTTT	CASALSRDIRFRTEAFF
TRBD2	TRBJ2-1	once	16	TRBV4-1	TGCGCCAGCAGCCCGCTACTAGCGGGAGGTAAGAATGAGCAGTTCTTC	CASSPLLAGGKNEQFF
TRBD2	TRBJ2-3	NA	15	TRBV4-1	TGCGCCAGCAGCCAAGATATATCAGGGAGGGGTACGCAGTATTTT	CASSQDISGRGTQYF
TRBD1	TRBJ2-1	NA	14	TRBV10-3	TGTGCCATCAGGCGGGACAGGGGAGGCAATGAGCAGTTCTTC	CAIRRDRGGNEQFF
NA	TRBJ2-1	NA	15	TRBV5-1	TGCGCCAGCAGCTTGGACGGGATGGAGCACGCTGAGCAGTTCTTC	CASSLDGMEHAEQFF
NA	TRBJ1-2	NA	11	TRBV19	TGTGCCAGTAGTATGAGGAACAATTTCAACTTC	CASSMRNNFNF
TRBD2	TRBJ2-1	NA	14	TRBV24-1	TGTGCCACCAGTGCTGGCGGGAGCTGGAATGAGCAGTTCTTC	CATSAGGSWNEQFF
NA	TRBJ2-1	NA	15	TRBV3-1/TRBV3-2	TGTGCCAGCAGCCCTCCTTTGACTTTATACAATGAGCAGTTCTTC	CASSPPLTLYNEQFF
TRBD2	TRBJ2-1	NA	19	TRBV7-8	TGTGCCAGCAGCTTACGTACGGGGACTAGCGGGAGGGCCCCCAATGAGCAGTTCTTC	CASSLRTGTSGRAPNEQFF
TRBD2	TRBJ2-1	NA	15	TRBV6-2/TRBV6-3	TGTGCCAGCAGTGTCGGACTAGCGGGAAACAATGAGCAGTTCTTC	CASSVGLAGNNEQFF
TRBD1	TRBJ2-2	NA	15	TRBV11-1	TGTGCCAGCAGCGCTCGGACAGGGTTAGTCGGGGAGCTGTTTTTT	CASSARTGLVGELFF
TRBD1	TRBJ1-1	NA	15	TRBV6-2/TRBV6-3	TGTGCCAGCAGCCTGGGACAGATAATTTACACTGAAGCTTTCTTT	CASSLGQIIYTEAFF
NA	TRBJ2-4	NA	16	TRBV7-2	TGTGCCAGCAGCTTAGCGTGGACAGTGCCCAAAAACATTCAGTACTTC	CASSLAWTVPKNIQYF
NA	TRBJ1-5	few	12	TRBV24-1	TGTGCCACCAGTGATCCTAATCAGCCCCAGCATTTT	CATSDPNQPQHF
TRBD1	TRBJ1-1	few	14	TRBV5-5	TGTGCCAGCAACCCGACAGGGAGGTACACTGAAGCTTTCTTT	CASNPTGRYTEAFF
TRBD1	TRBJ1-2	NA	14	TRBV14	TGTGCCAGCAGCAAGACAGGGGGATTGTGGGGCTACACCTTC	CASSKTGGLWGYTF
NA	TRBJ2-7	NA	13	TRBV25-1	TGTGCCAGCAGTGAATATAATGGCGGAGAGCAGTACTTC	CASSEYNGGEQYF
TRBD1	TRBJ2-1	NA	12	TRBV13	TGTGCCAGCAGCTCCAGGGGGAATGAGCAGTTCTTC	CASSSRGNEQFF
NA	TRBJ2-2	NA	12	TRBV6-4	TGTGCCAGCAGACAGGGCAGCGGGGAGCTGTTTTTT	CASRQGSGELFF
TRBD1	TRBJ1-2	NA	14	TRBV6-5	TGTGCCAGCAGAGACAGGGGGCGAGGCTATGGCTACACCTTC	CASRDRGRGYGYTF
NA	TRBJ2-7	NA	13	TRBV12-3/TRBV12-4	TGTGCCAGCAGTCTCAGGGCTACCTACGAGCAGTACTTC	CASSLRATYEQYF
TRBD1	TRBJ1-2	once	17	TRBV5-1	TGCGCCAGCAGCTTGGGGTCCGGGACAGGGACTAACTATGGCTACACCTTC	CASSLGSGTGTNYGYTF
TRBD2	TRBJ2-1	NA	16	TRBV9	TGTGCCAGCAGCCCCGGGACTAGCGGGAGGGCCAATGAGCAGTTCTTC	CASSPGTSGRANEQFF
TRBD1	TRBJ2-3	NA	13	TRBV24-1	TGTGCCACCAGTGCCGACAGGGTGGATACGCAGTATTTT	CATSADRVDTQYF
NA	TRBJ2-7	NA	14	TRBV11-2	TGTGCCAGCAGCCGCGGGGGCGCCCCCCACGAGCAGTACTTC	CASSRGGAPHEQYF
TRBD1	TRBJ1-5	once	14	TRBV7-2	TGTGCCAGCAGCTACAGGGGAGGAAATCAGCCCCAGCATTTT	CASSYRGGNQPQHF
NA	TRBJ1-2	NA	15	TRBV18	TGTGCCAGCTCACGAAGTCCGGGGGACTGGTATGGCTACACCTTC	CASSRSPGDWYGYTF
TRBD2	TRBJ2-1	NA	17	TRBV19	TGTGCCAGTAGTATTAGACTAGCGGGGATTTCCTACAATGAGCAGTTCTTC	CASSIRLAGISYNEQFF
TRBD2	TRBJ2-7	NA	16	TRBV5-1	TGCGCCAGCAGCCTGCGGATAGCGGGGGGATCCTACGAGCAGTACTTC	CASSLRIAGGSYEQYF
TRBD1	TRBJ2-3	once	18	TRBV4-2	TGTGCCAGCAGCCAAGAACTCCCCGGACAGGGCGGCACAGATACGCAGTATTTT	CASSQELPGQGGTDTQYF
TRBD2	TRBJ2-7	many	14	TRBV27	TGTGCCAGCAGTTTGACTAGCGCTTCCTACGAGCAGTACTTC	CASSLTSASYEQYF
NA	TRBJ1-2	NA	14	TRBV25-1	TGTGCCAGCAGGAAACAGGGTACTAACTATGGCTACACCTTC	CASRKQGTNYGYTF
NA	TRBJ2-4	NA	12	TRBV25-1	TGTGCCCGGTGGGGGGTCAAAAACATTCAGTACTTC	CARWGVKNIQYF
NA	TRBJ1-3	NA	14	TRBV27	TGTGCCAGCCGGAGGACAGTGGGTGGAAACACCATATATTTT	CASRRTVGGNTIYF
NA	TRBJ2-7	NA	16	TRBV4-1	TGCGCCAGCAGCCAAGACGGGGCGGGAAGCTCCTACGAGCAGTACTTC	CASSQDGAGSSYEQYF